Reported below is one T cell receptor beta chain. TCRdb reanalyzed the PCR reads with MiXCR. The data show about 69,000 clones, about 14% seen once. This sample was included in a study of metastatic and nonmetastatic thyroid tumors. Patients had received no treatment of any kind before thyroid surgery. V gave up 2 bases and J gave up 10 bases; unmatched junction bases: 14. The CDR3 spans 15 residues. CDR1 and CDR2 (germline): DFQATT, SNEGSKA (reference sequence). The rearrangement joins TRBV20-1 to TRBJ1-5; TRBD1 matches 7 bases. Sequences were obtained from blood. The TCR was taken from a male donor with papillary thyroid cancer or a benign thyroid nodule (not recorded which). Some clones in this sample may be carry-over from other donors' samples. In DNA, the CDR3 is TGCAGTGCTAGAAGTCGCGGGACAGTTGGTCATCCCCAGCATTTT. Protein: CSARSRGTVGHPQHF.